What follows are 8 T cell receptor beta chains derived from one specimen sequenced in a study of T cell responses to AZD1222 COVID-19 vaccine. Some clones are missing from TCRdb's copy, which holds only in-frame ones; the method was immunoSEQ multiplex PCR. The sample comprises about 160,000 clones, roughly 90% of which are singletons, and roughly 3.1% rests with the top ten. The specimen comprised peripheral blood, sampled 28 days after the second AZD1222 dose. These receptors all come from an adult who received the AZD1222 COVID-19 vaccine.

The chain links TRBV14 to TRBJ1-4, with a weak D call TRBD1 (6 bases). The ends were cut back, 4 bases at V and 3 bases at J, with 15 bases in the middle. Per the germline V gene, CDR1 is SGHDN and CDR2 is FVKESK. The CDR3 extends over 16 amino acids. The CDR3 spells CASSLHVGGPNEKLFF. The CDR3 DNA is TGTGCCAGCAGCCTCCACGTCGGGGGGCCTAATGAAAAACTGTTTTTT.

J is TRBJ1-4 and V is TRBV28; D is unresolved. The CDR3 has 11 residues. Deletions cut 3 bases from V and 7 bases from J, with 3 bases between. Germline CDR1 reads MDHEN; CDR2 reads SYDVKM. CDR3 amino acids: CASSFGEKLFF. The CDR3 coding sequence is TGTGCCAGCAGTTTCGGTGAAAAACTGTTTTTT.

The DNA for the CDR3 is TGTGCCAGCAGCCAAGTACGACGAGCGGCATATGGCTACACCTTC. Protein: CASSQVRRAAYGYTF. The rearrangement joins TRBV3-1 (or the pseudogene TRBV3-2) to TRBJ1-2; D gene ambiguous. This CDR3 has 15 residues. The germline V gene has CDR1 LGHDT and CDR2 YNNKEL (reference sequence). V was trimmed by 1 base and J by 5 bases, leaving 14 bases between them.

This clone is a singleton in its sample. The CDR3 region has the DNA TGTGCCAGCAGCTTGCATTCACAGGGAGCTGGAAACACCATATATTTT. Protein: CASSLHSQGAGNTIYF. The chain recombines TRBV11-2 with TRBJ1-3, with a weak D call TRBD1 (6 bases). Germline CDR1 SGHAT, CDR2 FQNNGV. Trimming took off 3 bases at V and 2 bases at J, with 14 bases between the two ends. The CDR3 is made up of 16 amino acids.

The V gene is TRBV15, the J gene TRBJ2-4, with D perhaps assigned TRBD1 or TRBD2 (5 bases each). V was clipped by 6 bases and J by 5 bases, with 14 bases between them. This CDR3 contains 14 residues. From germline, CDR1 is LNHNV and CDR2 YYDKDF (reference sequence). CDR3 sequence: CATRSGQGENIQYF. The CDR3 DNA reads as TGTGCCACCAGGTCGGGGCAGGGTGAAAACATTCAGTACTTC.

This clone has a single count. This chain links TRBV4-1 with TRBJ2-2; 9 bases are a match to TRBD2. V lost 0 bases, J lost 7 bases, and 3 bases stayed unmatched. The CDR3 loop spans 15 amino acids. The V gene's germline CDR1 is MGHRA and CDR2 YSYEKL. The DNA of the CDR3 is TGCGCCAGCAGCCAAGATGTACTAGCGGGCGGGGAGCTGTTTTTT. It encodes CASSQDVLAGGELFF.

This chain joins TRBV19 and TRBJ1-6; D uncertain. This CDR3 comprises 14 residues. Between the trimmed V and J ends, which lost 5 bases and 10 bases, there was a span of 15 bases. Germline CDR1 LNHDA, CDR2 SQIVND (reference sequence). The CDR3 here is CASSADVVRSPLHF. DNA for the CDR3: TGTGCCAGTAGTGCGGACGTCGTGAGGTCACCCCTCCACTTT.

The chain recombines TRBV2 with TRBJ1-5; D is unresolved. The CDR3 loop spans 14 amino acids. The V and J ends lost 4 bases and 7 bases respectively, with 14 bases between them. CDR1 SNHLY and CDR2 FYNNEI come from the germline V gene. The CDR3, as DNA: TGTGCCAGCAGTGGGTCCGGGGAAGGGCAGCCCCAGCATTTT. Its translation: CASSGSGEGQPQHF.